This T cell receptor beta chain was documented in a study of T cells in Graves' hyperthyroidism and ophthalmopathy. Study-level findings and limits: Most expanded thyroid clonotypes above 0.001 also appeared in blood.

Worth noting for this clonotype: Its antigen is unidentified.

From RNA transcripts, TCR beta CDR3 regions were amplified. First-round RT-PCR of the TCR CDR3 relied on the HTBI primer set. TCRdb analysed the multiplex PCR reads with MiXCR anew, one entry per CDR3 protein. The data hold 620,000 or so distinct CDR3 sequences, with around 15% observed a single time. The clonotype comes from a woman in her 50s with Graves' ophthalmopathy. The sequenced material came from blood.

DNA of the CDR3: TGTGCCACCAGCACATTTCTCCCGGGACAGGGCGGCGTTGGTAAAAACATTCAGTACTTC. The encoded protein is CATSTFLPGQGGVGKNIQYF. V gene TRBV15 combines with J gene TRBJ2-4, with 9 bases identical to TRBD1. Unmatched junction bases numbered 20, after V lost 4 bases and J lost 4 bases. Germline CDR1 reads LNHNV; CDR2 reads YYDKDF (reference sequence). The CDR3 covers 20 residues.